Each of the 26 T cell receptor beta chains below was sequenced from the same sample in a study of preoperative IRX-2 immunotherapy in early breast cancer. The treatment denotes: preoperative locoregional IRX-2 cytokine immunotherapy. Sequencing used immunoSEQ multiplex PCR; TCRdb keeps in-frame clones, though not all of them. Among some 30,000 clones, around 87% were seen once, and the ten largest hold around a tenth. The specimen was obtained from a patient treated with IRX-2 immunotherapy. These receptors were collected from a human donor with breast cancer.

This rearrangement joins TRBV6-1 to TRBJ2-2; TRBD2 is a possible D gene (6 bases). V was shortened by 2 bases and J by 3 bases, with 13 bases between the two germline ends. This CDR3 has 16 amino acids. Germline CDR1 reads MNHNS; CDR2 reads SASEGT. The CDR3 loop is CASSERIAVYTGELFF. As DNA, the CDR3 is TGTGCCAGCAGTGAACGAATAGCGGTTTACACCGGGGAGCTGTTTTTT.

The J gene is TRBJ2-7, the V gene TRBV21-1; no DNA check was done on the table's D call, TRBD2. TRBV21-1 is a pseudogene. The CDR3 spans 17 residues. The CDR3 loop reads CASSKVGGVTLGREQYF. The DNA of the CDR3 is TGTGCCAGCAGCAAAGTAGGAGGAGTCACTTTAGGGAGGGAGCAGTACTTC.

DNA of the CDR3: TGTGCCAGCTCGAAAACGGGACAGTTTAATGAAAAACTGTTTTTT. The encoded protein is CASSKTGQFNEKLFF. The chain has TRBV18 and TRBJ1-4; the match to TRBD1 covers 7 bases. The CDR3 runs to 15 residues. CDR1 KGHSH and CDR2 LQKENI come from the germline V gene. The ends lost 6 bases at V and 4 bases at J; junction bases unmatched: 8.

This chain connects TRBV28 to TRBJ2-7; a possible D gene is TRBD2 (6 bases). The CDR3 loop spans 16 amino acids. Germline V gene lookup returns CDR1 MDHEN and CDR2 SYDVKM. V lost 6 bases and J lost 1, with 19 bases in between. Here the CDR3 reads CASRAPGLGGSYEQYF. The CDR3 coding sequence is TGTGCCAGCAGGGCTCCGGGACTTGGGGGATCCTACGAGCAGTACTTC.

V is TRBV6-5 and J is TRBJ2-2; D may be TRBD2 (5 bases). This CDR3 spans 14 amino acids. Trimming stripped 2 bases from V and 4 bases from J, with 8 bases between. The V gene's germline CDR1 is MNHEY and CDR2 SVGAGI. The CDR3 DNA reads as TGTGCCAGCAGTTACCAGCGGAGCACCGGGGAGCTGTTTTTT. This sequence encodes CASSYQRSTGELFF.

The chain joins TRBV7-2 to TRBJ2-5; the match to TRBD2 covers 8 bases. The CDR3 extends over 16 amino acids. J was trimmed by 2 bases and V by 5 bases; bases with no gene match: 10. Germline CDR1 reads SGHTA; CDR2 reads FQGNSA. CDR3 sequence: CASSPIAGPPQETQYF. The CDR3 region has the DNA TGTGCCAGCAGCCCCATAGCGGGGCCACCGCAAGAGACCCAGTACTTC. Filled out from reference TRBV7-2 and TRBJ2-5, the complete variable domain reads GAGVSQSPSNKVTEKGKDVELRCDPISGHTALYWYRQSLGQGLEFLIYFQGNSAPDKSGLPSDRFSAERTGGSVSTLTIQRTQQEDSAVYLCASSPIAGPPQETQYFGPGTRLLVL.

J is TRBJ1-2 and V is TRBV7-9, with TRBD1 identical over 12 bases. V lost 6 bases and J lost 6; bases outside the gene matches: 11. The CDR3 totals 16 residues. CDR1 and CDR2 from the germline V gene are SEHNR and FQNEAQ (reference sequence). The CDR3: CASRKGGTGGADGYTF. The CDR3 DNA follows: TGTGCCAGCAGAAAAGGGGGGACAGGGGGCGCGGATGGCTACACCTTC.

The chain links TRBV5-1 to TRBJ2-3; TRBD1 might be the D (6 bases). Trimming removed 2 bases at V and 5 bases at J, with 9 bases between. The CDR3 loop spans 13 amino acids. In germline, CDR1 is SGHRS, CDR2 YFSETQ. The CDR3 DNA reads TGCGCCAGCAGCTTTTGGGGACAAGATACGCAGTATTTT. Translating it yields CASSFWGQDTQYF. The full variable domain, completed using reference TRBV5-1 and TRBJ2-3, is KAGVTQTPRYLIKTRGQQVTLSCSPISGHRSVSWYQQTPGQGLQFLFEYFSETQRNKGNFPGRFSGRQFSNSRSEMNVSTLELGDSALYLCASSFWGQDTQYFGPGTRLTVL.

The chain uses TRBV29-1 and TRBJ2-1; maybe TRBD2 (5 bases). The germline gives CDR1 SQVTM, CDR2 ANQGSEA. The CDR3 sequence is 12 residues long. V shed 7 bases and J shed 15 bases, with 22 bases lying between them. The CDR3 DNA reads TGCAGCGCCTTAGTTCCGGGCGAAGGAGGGTTCTTC. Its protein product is CSALVPGEGGFF.

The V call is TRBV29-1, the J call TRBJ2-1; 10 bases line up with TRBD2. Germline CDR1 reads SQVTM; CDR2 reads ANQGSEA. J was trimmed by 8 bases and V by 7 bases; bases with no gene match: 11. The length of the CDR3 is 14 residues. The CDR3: CSAKASGRAYEQFF. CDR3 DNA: TGCAGCGCAAAAGCGAGCGGGAGGGCCTATGAGCAGTTCTTC.

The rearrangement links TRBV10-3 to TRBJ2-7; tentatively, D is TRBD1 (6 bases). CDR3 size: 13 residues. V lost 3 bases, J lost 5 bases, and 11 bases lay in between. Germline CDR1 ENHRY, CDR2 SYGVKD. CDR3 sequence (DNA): TGTGCCATCAGTGATGACAGGAACCACGAGCAGTACTTC. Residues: CAISDDRNHEQYF.

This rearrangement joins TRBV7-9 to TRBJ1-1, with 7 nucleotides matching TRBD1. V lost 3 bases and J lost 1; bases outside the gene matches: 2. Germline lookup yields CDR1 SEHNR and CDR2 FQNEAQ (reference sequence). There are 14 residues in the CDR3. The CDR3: CASSFGTANTEAFF. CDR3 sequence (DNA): TGTGCCAGCAGCTTTGGGACAGCGAACACTGAAGCTTTCTTT. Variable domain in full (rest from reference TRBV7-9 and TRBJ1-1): DTGVSQNPRHKITKRGQNVTFRCDPISEHNRLYWYRQTLGQGPEFLTYFQNEAQLEKSRLLSDRFSAERPKGSFSTLEIQRTEQGDSAMYLCASSFGTANTEAFFGQGTRLTVV.

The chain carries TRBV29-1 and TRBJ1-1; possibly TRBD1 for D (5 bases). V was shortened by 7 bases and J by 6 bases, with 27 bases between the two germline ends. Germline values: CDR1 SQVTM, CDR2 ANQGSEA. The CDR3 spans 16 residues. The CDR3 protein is CSAEGGAAGHRAEAFF. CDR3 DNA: TGCAGCGCCGAAGGCGGAGCAGCGGGGCATCGGGCTGAAGCTTTCTTT.

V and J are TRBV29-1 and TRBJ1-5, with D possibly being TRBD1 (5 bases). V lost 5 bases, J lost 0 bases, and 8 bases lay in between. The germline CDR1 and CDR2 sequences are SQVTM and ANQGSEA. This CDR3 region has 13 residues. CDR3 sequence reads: CSVQGYSNQPQHF. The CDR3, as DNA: TGCAGCGTTCAGGGATATAGCAATCAGCCCCAGCATTTT.

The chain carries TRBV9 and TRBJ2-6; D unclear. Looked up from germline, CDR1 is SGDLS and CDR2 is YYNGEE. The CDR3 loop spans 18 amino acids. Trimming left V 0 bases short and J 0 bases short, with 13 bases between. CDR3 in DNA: TGTGCCAGCAGCGTAGGCCAGTTTAGGAGCTCTGGGGCCAACGTCCTGACTTTC. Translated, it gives CASSVGQFRSSGANVLTF.

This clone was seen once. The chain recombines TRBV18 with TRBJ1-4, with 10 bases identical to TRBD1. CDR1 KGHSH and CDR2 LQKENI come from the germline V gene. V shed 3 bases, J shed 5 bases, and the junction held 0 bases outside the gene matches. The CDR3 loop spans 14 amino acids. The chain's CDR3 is CASSPDRGNEKLFF. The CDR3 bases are TGTGCCAGCTCACCGGACAGGGGGAATGAAAAACTGTTTTTT. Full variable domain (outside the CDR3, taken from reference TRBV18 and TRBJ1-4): NAGVMQNPRHLVRRRGQEARLRCSPMKGHSHVYWYRQLPEEGLKFMVYLQKENIIDESGMPKERFSAEFPKEGPSILRIQQVVRGDSAAYFCASSPDRGNEKLFFGSGTQLSVL.

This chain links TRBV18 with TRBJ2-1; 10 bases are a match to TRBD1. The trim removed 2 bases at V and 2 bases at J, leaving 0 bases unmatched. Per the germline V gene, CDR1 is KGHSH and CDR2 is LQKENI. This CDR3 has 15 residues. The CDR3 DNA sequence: TGTGCCAGCTCACCAGGGACAGGGGCCTACAATGAGCAGTTCTTC. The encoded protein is CASSPGTGAYNEQFF.

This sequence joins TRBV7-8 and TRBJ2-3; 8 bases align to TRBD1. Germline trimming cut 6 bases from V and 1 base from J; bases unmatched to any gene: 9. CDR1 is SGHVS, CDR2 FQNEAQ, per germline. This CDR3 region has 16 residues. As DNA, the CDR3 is TGTGCCAGCAGGACCCAGGGGGCTCGACGCACAGATACGCAGTATTTT. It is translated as CASRTQGARRTDTQYF.

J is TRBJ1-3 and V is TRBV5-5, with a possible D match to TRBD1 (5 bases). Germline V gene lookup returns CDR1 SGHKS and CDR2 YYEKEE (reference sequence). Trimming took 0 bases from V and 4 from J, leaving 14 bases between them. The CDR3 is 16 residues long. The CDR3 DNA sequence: TGTGCCAGCAGCTTGGTCCCGAAGGGGCACGGAAACACCATATATTTT. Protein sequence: CASSLVPKGHGNTIYF.

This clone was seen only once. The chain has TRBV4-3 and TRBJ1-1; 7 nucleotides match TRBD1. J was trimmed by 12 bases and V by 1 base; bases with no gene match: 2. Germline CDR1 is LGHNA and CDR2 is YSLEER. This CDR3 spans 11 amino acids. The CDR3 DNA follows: TGCGCCAGCAGCCAAGCAGGGGGAACTTTCTTT. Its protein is CASSQAGGTFF.

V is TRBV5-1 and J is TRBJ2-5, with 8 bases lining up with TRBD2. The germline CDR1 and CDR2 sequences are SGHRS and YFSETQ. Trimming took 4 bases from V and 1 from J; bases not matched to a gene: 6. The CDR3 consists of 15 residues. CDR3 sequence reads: CASSTGTSTQETQYF. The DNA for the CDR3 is TGCGCCAGCAGCACCGGGACTAGTACCCAAGAGACCCAGTACTTC. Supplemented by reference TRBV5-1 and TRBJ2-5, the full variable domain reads KAGVTQTPRYLIKTRGQQVTLSCSPISGHRSVSWYQQTPGQGLQFLFEYFSETQRNKGNFPGRFSGRQFSNSRSEMNVSTLELGDSALYLCASSTGTSTQETQYFGPGTRLLVL.

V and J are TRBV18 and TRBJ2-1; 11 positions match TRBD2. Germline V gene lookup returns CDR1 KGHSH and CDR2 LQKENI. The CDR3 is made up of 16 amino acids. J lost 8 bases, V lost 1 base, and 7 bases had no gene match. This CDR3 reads CASSPRTSGLGDEQFF. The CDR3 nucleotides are TGTGCCAGCTCACCACGGACTAGCGGGCTGGGAGATGAGCAGTTCTTC.

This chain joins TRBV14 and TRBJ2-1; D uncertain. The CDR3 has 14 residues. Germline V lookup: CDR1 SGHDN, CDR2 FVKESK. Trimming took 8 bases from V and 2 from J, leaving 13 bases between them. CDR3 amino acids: CASQLGNTYNEQFF. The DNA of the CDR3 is TGTGCCAGCCAGCTGGGCAATACCTACAATGAGCAGTTCTTC.

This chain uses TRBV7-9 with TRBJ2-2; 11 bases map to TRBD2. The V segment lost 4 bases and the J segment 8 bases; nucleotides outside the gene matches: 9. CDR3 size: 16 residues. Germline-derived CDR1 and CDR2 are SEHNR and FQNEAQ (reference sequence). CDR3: CASSSPGLAVLGELFF. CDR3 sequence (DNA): TGTGCCAGCAGCTCACCGGGACTAGCGGTCCTGGGGGAGCTGTTTTTT.

The CDR3 DNA sequence: TGTGCCAGCAGCTCGGGGCAGGGGGCTAATGGCTACACCTTC. This gives the protein CASSSGQGANGYTF. The J gene is TRBJ1-2, the V gene TRBV5-4; 8 bases line up with TRBD1. CDR1 is SGHNT and CDR2 is YYREEE in the germline V gene (reference sequence). The CDR3 consists of 14 residues. J gave up 6 bases and V 3 bases, and 7 bases lay outside the gene matches.

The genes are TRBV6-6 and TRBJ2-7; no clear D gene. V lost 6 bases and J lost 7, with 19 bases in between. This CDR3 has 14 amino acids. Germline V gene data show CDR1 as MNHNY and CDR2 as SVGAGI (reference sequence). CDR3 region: CASRQVPSRREQYF. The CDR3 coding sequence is TGTGCCAGCAGGCAGGTACCCTCGAGGCGGGAGCAGTACTTC.